Each of the 22 T cell receptor beta chains below was sequenced from the same sample in a study of T cells in localized non-small cell lung cancer. The table came from immunoSEQ multiplex PCR; TCRdb's copy has only in-frame clones and leaves some out. The repertoire holds about 59,000 clones, with 85% to 90% as singletons. The source material was peripheral blood, sampled before any cancer treatment. The origin of the receptors is a man aged 40 to 70 with stage I squamous cell lung carcinoma.

V is TRBV25-1 and J is TRBJ2-1; 8 nucleotides align to TRBD2. Germline values: CDR1 MGHDK, CDR2 SYGVNS. This CDR3 spans 14 amino acids. V shed 4 bases and J 7 bases; nucleotides not matched to a gene: 6. Here the CDR3 DNA reads TGTGCCAGCAGTGGGGGCAGCGGGAGAAATGAGCAGTTCTTC. Protein sequence: CASSGGSGRNEQFF.

The chain joins TRBV11-3 to TRBJ2-7; D is possibly TRBD1 (6 bases). The CDR3 contains 15 residues. V was clipped by 3 bases and J by 0 bases, with 12 bases between them. The germline V gene encodes CDR1 SGHNT and CDR2 YENEEA. The CDR3 loop is CASSFGRGRSYEQYF. In DNA form, the CDR3 reads TGTGCCAGCAGCTTCGGCAGGGGCCGCTCCTACGAGCAGTACTTC.

A remark on this clone: The same CDR3 is also encoded by other DNA sequences in this sample. The chain employs TRBV9 and TRBJ2-1, with D maybe TRBD2 (6 bases). Germline V gene sequence: CDR1 SGDLS, CDR2 YYNGEE. V was cut by 0 bases and J by 7 bases, with 8 bases left in between. CDR3 length: 13 amino acids. The CDR3 spells CASSVAGDNEQFF. DNA of the CDR3: TGTGCCAGCAGCGTAGCGGGAGATAATGAGCAGTTCTTC.

The gene calls are TRBV7-2 and TRBJ2-5; 8 bases are shared with TRBD2. V lost 3 bases and J lost 1; bases outside the gene matches: 4. The CDR3 loop spans 15 amino acids. CDR1 is SGHTA, CDR2 FQGNSA, per germline. The CDR3 here is CASSFISGTQETQYF. The CDR3 nucleotides are TGTGCCAGCAGCTTTATTAGCGGGACCCAAGAGACCCAGTACTTC. Together with reference TRBV7-2 and TRBJ2-5, the CDR3 gives the full variable domain: GAGVSQSPSNKVTEKGKDVELRCDPISGHTALYWYRQSLGQGLEFLIYFQGNSAPDKSGLPSDRFSAERTGGSVSTLTIQRTQQEDSAVYLCASSFISGTQETQYFGPGTRLLVL.

The rearrangement joins TRBV28 to TRBJ1-1; D possibly corresponds to TRBD1 (5 bases). The CDR3 runs to 11 residues. V lost 3 bases and J 11 bases, leaving 10 bases between the germline ends. Germline CDR1 and CDR2: MDHEN and SYDVKM. For the CDR3, the DNA is TGTGCCAGCAGTTTGGGACCCGCGGCTTTCTTT. Its translation: CASSLGPAAFF.

V gene TRBV28 combines with J gene TRBJ2-7; tentatively, D is TRBD2 (7 bases). Trimming cost V 3 bases and J 2 bases, with 17 bases left between them. The germline CDR1 and CDR2 sequences are MDHEN and SYDVKM. This CDR3 contains 16 residues. CDR3 region: CASSFPTGGATYEQYF. The CDR3 DNA follows: TGTGCCAGCAGTTTCCCCACTGGGGGGGCAACCTACGAGCAGTACTTC.

This clone appeared a few times. This sequence joins TRBV2 and TRBJ1-2; no definite D call. CDR1 SNHLY and CDR2 FYNNEI come from the germline V gene. V shed 7 bases and J shed 8 bases, with 17 bases lying between them. The CDR3 extends over 13 amino acids. The CDR3 DNA follows: TGTGCCAGCACATCCGAGACAACTTGGGGCTACACCTTC. This sequence encodes CASTSETTWGYTF.

V usage is TRBV7-9 and J usage is TRBJ1-1; no clear D. The V end lost 5 bases, the J end lost 10 bases, and 17 bases lay between the germline ends. CDR3 length: 13 amino acids. CDR1 SEHNR and CDR2 FQNEAQ come from the germline V gene (reference sequence). As DNA, the CDR3 is TGTGCCAGCAGCCCCGAGGAAGGTAGGAGAGCTTTCTTT. Translated, it gives CASSPEEGRRAFF.

The chain has TRBV27 and TRBJ2-7, with D perhaps matching TRBD1 (6 bases). Trimming took 3 bases from V and 1 from J, leaving 22 bases between them. This CDR3 comprises 18 residues. Germline values: CDR1 MNHEY, CDR2 SMNVEV (reference sequence). The CDR3 DNA follows: TGTGCCAGCAGTTTGCCCCCGGGGCAGGGGAAGAAGTCCTACGAGCAGTACTTC. It encodes CASSLPPGQGKKSYEQYF.

The chain has TRBV7-9 and TRBJ2-2, with 7 positions matching TRBD1. In germline, CDR1 is SEHNR, CDR2 FQNEAQ (reference sequence). The CDR3 contains 14 residues. The ends lost 6 bases at V and 2 bases at J; junction bases unmatched: 3. In DNA, the CDR3 is TGTGCCAGCAGAAGGGACAGTAACACCGGGGAGCTGTTTTTT. This encodes CASRRDSNTGELFF.

The chain combines TRBV7-3 with TRBJ2-7, with TRBD2 identical over 9 bases. Germline CDR1 SGHTA, CDR2 FQGTGA. V trimming: 2 bases; J trimming: 4 bases; junction bases outside the gene matches: 6. This CDR3 has 15 residues. The DNA for the CDR3 is TGTGCCAGCAGCTTATACGGCGGGAGGGAGTACGAGCAGTACTTC. This sequence encodes CASSLYGGREYEQYF.

Remarks on this clone: Different DNA sequences within this sample yield the same CDR3. The chain recombines TRBV20-1 with TRBJ2-5, with D unclear. CDR3 size: 11 residues. V dropped 6 bases and J dropped 5 bases, with 10 bases sitting between them. Germline V CDR1 and CDR2: DFQATT, SNEGSKA (reference sequence). The CDR3 loop is CSADRDETQYF. The CDR3 DNA sequence: TGCAGTGCGGATCGAGACGAGACCCAGTACTTC.

This rearrangement joins TRBV10-3 to TRBJ2-1; D is uncertain. The V gene's germline CDR1 is ENHRY and CDR2 SYGVKD. CDR3 length equals 13 residues. The V end was cut by 3 bases, the J end by 5 bases, with 8 bases between. Here the CDR3 DNA reads TGTGCCATCAGTGAATTAATAAACAATGAGCAGTTCTTC. This sequence encodes CAISELINNEQFF.

The rearrangement links TRBV7-2 to TRBJ2-1; no clear D. Between the trimmed V and J ends, which lost 5 bases and 9 bases, there was a span of 11 bases. Germline V CDR1 and CDR2: SGHTA, FQGNSA. This CDR3 region has 12 residues. The CDR3 region has the DNA TGTGCCAGCAGCGCCCTATTGGGTGAGCAGTTCTTC. This sequence encodes CASSALLGEQFF.

This clone has just one count. This sequence joins TRBV6-5 and TRBJ1-2; TRBD1 might be the D (5 bases). The CDR3 is 13 amino acids. Trimming stripped 2 bases from V and 9 bases from J, with 13 bases between. Germline V lookup: CDR1 MNHEY, CDR2 SVGAGI. DNA for the CDR3: TGTGCCAGCAGTTACGCCGACAGAGAGCGCTACACCTTC. Translation gives CASSYADRERYTF.

V usage is TRBV5-8 and J usage is TRBJ1-5, with 9 bases matching TRBD1. This CDR3 contains 14 residues. V shed 7 bases, J shed 5 bases, and the junction held 7 bases outside the gene matches. Germline lookup yields CDR1 SGHTS and CDR2 YDEGEE. This CDR3 reads CASVDRGVDQPQHF. CDR3 nucleotides: TGTGCCAGCGTGGACAGGGGTGTCGATCAGCCCCAGCATTTT.

The chain recombines TRBV9 with TRBJ1-5, with D hard to call. The ends were cut back, 4 bases at V and 9 bases at J, with 11 bases in the middle. CDR1 SGDLS and CDR2 YYNGEE come from the germline V gene. CDR3 length equals 12 residues. In DNA form, the CDR3 reads TGTGCCAGCAGCTCACCCGGGATGCCCCAGCATTTT. This sequence encodes CASSSPGMPQHF. The whole variable domain, remainder taken from reference TRBV9 and TRBJ1-5, is DSGVTQTPKHLITATGQRVTLRCSPRSGDLSVYWYQQSLDQGLQFLIQYYNGEERAKGNILERFSAQQFPDLHSELNLSSLELGDSALYFCASSSPGMPQHFGDGTRLSIL.

The chain uses TRBV18 and TRBJ2-1, with TRBD2 identical over 11 bases. CDR1 and CDR2 (germline): KGHSH, LQKENI. This CDR3 contains 16 residues. V lost 6 bases and J lost 2; bases outside the gene matches: 6. CDR3 in DNA: TGTGCCAGCTCTCCCCGACTAGCGGGGACCTACAATGAGCAGTTCTTC. Translation gives CASSPRLAGTYNEQFF.

A single count supports this clone. The chain has TRBV13 and TRBJ2-7; D might be TRBD2 (5 bases). Trimming took 4 bases from V and 2 from J, leaving 9 bases between them. CDR3 length equals 13 residues. Germline values: CDR1 PRHDT, CDR2 FYEKMQ (reference sequence). Here the CDR3 DNA reads TGTGCCAGCAGCTCCCCCGGGACCTACGAGCAGTACTTC. This gives the protein CASSSPGTYEQYF.

V usage is TRBV20-1 and J usage is TRBJ1-3; D is ambiguous. CDR3 length equals 11 residues. V gave up 3 bases and J gave up 3 bases, with 3 bases separating them. Per the germline V gene, CDR1 is DFQATT and CDR2 is SNEGSKA (reference sequence). In nucleotides, the CDR3 is TGCAGTGCTAGGGATGGAAACACCATATATTTT. Its protein is CSARDGNTIYF.

V usage is TRBV4-3 and J usage is TRBJ1-4; TRBD1 is a possible D gene (5 bases). With 1 base removed from V and 5 bases from J, the gap between germline ends came to 11 bases. Germline CDR1 reads LGHNA; CDR2 reads YSLEER. This CDR3 comprises 15 residues. In nucleotides, the CDR3 is TGCGCCAGCAGCCAAGCCCCGGGGCGCAATGAAAAACTGTTTTTT. This sequence encodes CASSQAPGRNEKLFF.

The chain links TRBV11-1 to TRBJ1-3; D gene unclear. Germline CDR1 and CDR2: SGHAT and FQDESV (reference sequence). The CDR3 has 19 amino acids. Trimming left V 4 bases short and J 0 bases short, with 22 bases between. The CDR3 region has the DNA TGTGCCAGCAGCTGTGATCTGTCTGGGGTGCTGTGCTCTGGAAACACCATATATTTT. Protein: CASSCDLSGVLCSGNTIYF. The variable domain in full, with the rest retrieved from reference TRBV11-1 and TRBJ1-3, is EAEVAQSPRYKITEKSQAVAFWCDPISGHATLYWYRQILGQGPELLVQFQDESVVDDSQLPKDRFSAERLKGVDSTLKIQPAELGDSAMYLCASSCDLSGVLCSGNTIYFGEGSWLTVV.